There are a few counts of the clone carrying this TCR beta chain. The antigen is not known. Trimming removed 0 bases from V and 0 bases from J; junction bases left unmatched: 4. CDR1 is SEHNR and CDR2 is FQNEAQ in the germline V gene (reference sequence). This CDR3 spans 18 amino acids. Amplifying from RNA transcripts, the study obtained TCR beta CDR3 regions. The library came from an HTBI-primed first-round RT-PCR and a second-round multiplex PCR. In TCRdb, the multiplex PCR reads were re-called with MiXCR into one record per CDR3 protein. The sample lists about 1.1 million distinct CDR3 sequences, about 38% occurring once. This sample was included in a study of Graves' ophthalmopathy and Graves' hyperthyroidism. Findings and caveats of the study: Forecasting of ophthalmopathy progression by the model achieved more than 70% sensitivity and about 77% specificity.

A diagnosis was made from clinical symptoms together with serum thyroxine, TRAb, thyroid ultrasound and orbital computed tomography. This receptor was obtained from an adult man with Graves' hyperthyroidism. The V gene is TRBV7-9, the J gene TRBJ1-4, with 10 bases that match TRBD1. The sample consisted of peripheral blood or thyroid tissue (not recorded which). CDR3: CASSLAGTGVATNEKLFF. In nucleotides, the CDR3 is TGTGCCAGCAGCTTAGCCGGGACAGGGGTTGCAACTAATGAAAAACTGTTTTTT.